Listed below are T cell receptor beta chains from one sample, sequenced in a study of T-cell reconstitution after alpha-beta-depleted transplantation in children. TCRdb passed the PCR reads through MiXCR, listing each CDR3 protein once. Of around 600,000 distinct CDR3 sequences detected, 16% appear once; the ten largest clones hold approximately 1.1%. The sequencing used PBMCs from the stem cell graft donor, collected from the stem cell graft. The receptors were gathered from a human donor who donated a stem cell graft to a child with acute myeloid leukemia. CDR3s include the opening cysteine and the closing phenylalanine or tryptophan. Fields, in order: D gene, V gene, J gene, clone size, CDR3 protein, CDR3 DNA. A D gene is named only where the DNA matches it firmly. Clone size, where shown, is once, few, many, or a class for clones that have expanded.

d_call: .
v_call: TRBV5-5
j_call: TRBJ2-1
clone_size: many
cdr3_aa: CASSLGGGEFF
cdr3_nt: TGTGCCAGCAGCTTGGGGGGGGGCGAGTTCTTC

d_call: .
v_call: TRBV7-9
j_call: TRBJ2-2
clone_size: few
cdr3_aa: CASSLIQTGTGLFF
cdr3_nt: TGTGCCAGCAGCTTAATCCAGACCGGGACGGGGCTGTTTTTT

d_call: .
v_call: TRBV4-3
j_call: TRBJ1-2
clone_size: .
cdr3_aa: CASSQDWHTKYGYTF
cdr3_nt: TGCGCCAGCAGCCAAGATTGGCACACCAAATATGGCTACACCTTC

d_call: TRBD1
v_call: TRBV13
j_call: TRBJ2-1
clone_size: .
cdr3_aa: CASSLGTGGHYNEQFF
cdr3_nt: TGTGCCAGCAGCTTAGGGACAGGGGGACACTACAATGAGCAGTTCTTC

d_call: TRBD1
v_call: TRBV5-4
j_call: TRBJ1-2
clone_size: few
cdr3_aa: CASSQLRQGVPYGYTF
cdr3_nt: TGTGCCAGCAGCCAATTGAGACAGGGCGTCCCTTATGGCTACACCTTC

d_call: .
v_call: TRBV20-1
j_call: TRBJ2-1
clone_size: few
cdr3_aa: CSARAPGAGNEQFF
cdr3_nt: TGCAGTGCTAGAGCCCCCGGGGCGGGGAATGAGCAGTTCTTC

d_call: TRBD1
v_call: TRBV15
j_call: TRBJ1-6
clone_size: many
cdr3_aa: CATSPQGTNSPLHF
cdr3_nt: TGTGCCACCAGCCCACAGGGGACCAATTCACCCCTCCACTTT

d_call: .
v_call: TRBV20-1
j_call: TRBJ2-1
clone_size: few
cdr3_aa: CSAIGQKLYSYNEQFF
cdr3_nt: TGCAGTGCTATCGGACAGAAACTATACTCCTACAATGAGCAGTTCTTC

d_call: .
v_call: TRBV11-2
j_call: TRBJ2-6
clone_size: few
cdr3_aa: CASSGGAGLSSGANVLTF
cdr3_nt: TGTGCCAGCAGTGGGGGGGCAGGGCTAAGCTCTGGGGCCAACGTCCTGACTTTC

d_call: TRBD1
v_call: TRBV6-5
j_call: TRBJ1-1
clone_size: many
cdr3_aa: CASRGTGDTEAFF
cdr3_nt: TGTGCCAGCAGAGGGACAGGGGACACTGAAGCTTTCTTT

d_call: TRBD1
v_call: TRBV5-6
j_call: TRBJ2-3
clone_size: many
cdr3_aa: CASSWGQGQTDTQYF
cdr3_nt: TGTGCCAGCAGCTGGGGACAGGGCCAGACAGATACGCAGTATTTT